The 14 T cell receptor beta chains given below trace back to one sample, sequenced in a study of T cells in Graves' hyperthyroidism and ophthalmopathy. The TCR beta CDR3 regions underwent amplification using RNA transcripts as the source. RT-PCR in the first round (using the HTBI primer set) targeted the TCR CDR3. MiXCR, run by TCRdb on the multiplex PCR reads, gives a single entry per CDR3 protein. Among roughly 300,000 distinct CDR3 sequences listed, around a sixth were seen once. Sample: blood. These receptors were taken from a woman aged 50 to 65 with Graves' hyperthyroidism.

The chain employs TRBV27 and TRBJ1-4, with D uncertain. The V end lost 7 bases, the J end lost 3 bases, and 12 bases lay between the germline ends. Germline CDR1 is MNHEY and CDR2 is SMNVEV (reference sequence). The CDR3 contains 14 residues. The CDR3 here is CASKKVSSNEKLFF. The CDR3 nucleotides are TGTGCCAGCAAAAAAGTCTCATCTAATGAAAAACTGTTTTTT.

This clonotype has at least ten counts. The chain has TRBV6-1 and TRBJ2-2; 10 bases are a match to TRBD2. The germline CDR1 and CDR2 sequences are MNHNS and SASEGT. V shed 7 bases and J 3 bases; nucleotides not matched to a gene: 14. CDR3 size: 18 residues. The CDR3 DNA sequence: TGTGCCAGCAACGACGCGACCCCTAGCGGGAGTCACACCGGGGAGCTGTTTTTT. Protein product: CASNDATPSGSHTGELFF.

This clonotype was counted ten times or more. The gene calls are TRBV2 and TRBJ1-1; D uncertain. This CDR3 region has 14 residues. Germline V gives CDR1 SNHLY, CDR2 FYNNEI. V lost 2 bases to trimming and J lost 0 bases, with 7 bases between them. The CDR3 DNA reads as TGTGCCAGCAGTGAACAGACCATGAACACTGAAGCTTTCTTT. Translated: CASSEQTMNTEAFF.

This clonotype appeared a few times. The V and J genes are TRBV4-2 and TRBJ2-3, with D unresolved. This CDR3 spans 16 amino acids. Germline CDR1 is LGHNA and CDR2 is YNFKEQ. V lost 0 bases to trimming and J lost 2 bases, with 12 bases between them. CDR3: CASSQDPGQDTDTQYF. DNA for the CDR3: TGTGCCAGCAGCCAAGATCCTGGGCAAGACACAGATACGCAGTATTTT.

This clonotype was counted many times. This chain joins TRBV24-1 and TRBJ2-6; the D is unclear. This CDR3 spans 14 amino acids. The germline V gene encodes CDR1 KGHDR and CDR2 SFDVKD. With 9 bases removed from V and 0 bases from J, the gap between germline ends came to 8 bases. CDR3 protein: CATAPNSGANVLTF. The CDR3, as DNA: TGTGCCACCGCCCCGAACTCTGGGGCCAACGTCCTGACTTTC.

Worth noting for this clonotype: This may arise from a read error, as a much more abundant clone is one base away. The chain employs TRBV7-7 and TRBJ2-5; D not certain. Germline V lookup: CDR1 SSHAT, CDR2 FNYEAQ (reference sequence). The CDR3 consists of 15 residues. The CDR3 loop reads CASSLGNRNQETQYF. In nucleotides, the CDR3 is TGTGCTAGCAGCTTAGGGAACAGAAACCAAGAGACCCAGTACTTC.

The sample holds a few counts of this clonotype. The rearrangement links TRBV6-1 to TRBJ1-4; D is perhaps TRBD1 (6 bases). Germline V CDR1 and CDR2: MNHNS, SASEGT. V gave up 6 bases and J gave up 3 bases, with 11 bases separating them. This CDR3 has 14 residues. CDR3 region: CASRGQSANEKLFF. The CDR3 DNA reads as TGTGCCAGCAGAGGACAGTCGGCTAATGAAAAACTGTTTTTT.

The table lists this clonotype with many counts. The chain uses TRBV30 and TRBJ1-5; maybe TRBD1 (6 bases). The CDR3 is made up of 13 amino acids. Trimming pared 0 bases from V and 7 bases from J, leaving 10 bases between. CDR1 and CDR2 from the germline V gene are GTSNPN and SVGIG (reference sequence). CDR3 protein: CAWSVQGQQPQHF. CDR3 nucleotide sequence: TGTGCCTGGAGTGTACAGGGACAACAGCCCCAGCATTTT.

The V call is TRBV29-1, the J call TRBJ1-1, with D unclear. The CDR3 loop spans 11 amino acids. V shed 0 bases and J shed 1 base, with 0 bases lying between them. Germline V gives CDR1 SQVTM, CDR2 ANQGSEA. CDR3 sequence: CSVEENTEAFF. CDR3 nucleotide sequence: TGCAGCGTTGAAGAGAACACTGAAGCTTTCTTT.

This clonotype was observed a few times. One end of the junction fails to match germline, which may point to a read error. CDR3 residues: CASRLGGADTQYF. The CDR3, as DNA: TGCGCCAGCAGATTGGGGGGAGCAGATACGCAGTATTTT. This rearrangement joins TRBV5-1 to TRBJ2-3, with a possible D match to TRBD2 (6 bases). CDR3 length: 13 amino acids. CDR1 and CDR2 (germline): SGHRS, YFSETQ.

Ten or more counts support this clonotype. The J gene is TRBJ2-3, the V gene TRBV18, with D possibly called TRBD1 or TRBD2 (5 bases each). The CDR3 has 13 amino acids. V lost 2 bases and J 2 bases, leaving 5 bases between the germline ends. Germline-derived CDR1 and CDR2 are KGHSH and LQKENI. The DNA of the CDR3 is TGTGCCAGCTCACCAGGGACCACAGATACGCAGTATTTT. Translating it yields CASSPGTTDTQYF. Full variable domain (remainder filled in from reference TRBV18 and TRBJ2-3): NAGVMQNPRHLVRRRGQEARLRCSPMKGHSHVYWYRQLPEEGLKFMVYLQKENIIDESGMPKERFSAEFPKEGPSILRIQQVVRGDSAAYFCASSPGTTDTQYFGPGTRLTVL.

This clonotype was picked up many times. The V call is TRBV11-2, the J call TRBJ2-2; D possibly uses TRBD1 or TRBD2 (6 bases each). V shed 0 bases and J shed 4 bases, with 9 bases lying between them. The germline CDR1 and CDR2 sequences are SGHAT and FQNNGV. The CDR3 is made up of 15 amino acids. This CDR3 reads CASSLDRGATGELFF. DNA for the CDR3: TGTGCCAGCAGCTTAGATAGGGGGGCCACCGGGGAGCTGTTTTTT.

V is TRBV25-1 and J is TRBJ2-1; 13 bases align to TRBD2. Per germline, CDR1 MGHDK and CDR2 SYGVNS. The CDR3 extends over 17 amino acids. V was pared by 8 bases and J by 6 bases, with 13 bases of the junction left unmatched. CDR3 sequence (DNA): TGTGCCAGCGCGCCCACCTCTGGGACTAGCGGGGTCAATGAGCAGTTCTTC. Translated: CASAPTSGTSGVNEQFF.

This clonotype was observed a few times. This chain joins TRBV3-1 and TRBJ1-2; 7 bases line up with TRBD1. Germline-derived CDR1 and CDR2 are LGHDT and YNNKEL (reference sequence). Trimming cost V 1 base and J 4 bases; bases outside gene matches: 0. There are 13 residues in the CDR3. The CDR3 DNA reads TGTGCCAGCAGCCAAGCAGGGGGCTATGGCTACACCTTC. Translation gives CASSQAGGYGYTF.